Sequencing of this TCR beta chain was carried out in a study of T-cell reconstitution after alpha-beta-depleted transplantation in children. Molecular barcoding with unique molecular identifiers was used for the TCRbeta library. TCRdb processed the PCR reads anew with MiXCR; each CDR3 protein has one entry. In the table there are roughly 570,000 distinct CDR3 sequences, 25% to 30% of which are singletons. The receptor comes from a boy younger than two with Wiskott-Aldrich syndrome, due to receive a stem cell transplant. The source was PBMCs, collected before TCRalphabeta/CD19-depleted stem cell transplant.

The CDR3 sequence is CSAQGLAIEYEQYF. The DNA of the CDR3 is TGCAGTGCCCAAGGACTAGCGATAGAGTACGAGCAGTACTTC. The rearrangement uses TRBV20-1 and TRBJ2-7; 9 positions agree with TRBD2. Germline loops: CDR1 DFQATT, CDR2 SNEGSKA (reference sequence). V gave up 6 bases and J gave up 4 bases; unmatched junction bases: 10. The CDR3 length is 14 residues.